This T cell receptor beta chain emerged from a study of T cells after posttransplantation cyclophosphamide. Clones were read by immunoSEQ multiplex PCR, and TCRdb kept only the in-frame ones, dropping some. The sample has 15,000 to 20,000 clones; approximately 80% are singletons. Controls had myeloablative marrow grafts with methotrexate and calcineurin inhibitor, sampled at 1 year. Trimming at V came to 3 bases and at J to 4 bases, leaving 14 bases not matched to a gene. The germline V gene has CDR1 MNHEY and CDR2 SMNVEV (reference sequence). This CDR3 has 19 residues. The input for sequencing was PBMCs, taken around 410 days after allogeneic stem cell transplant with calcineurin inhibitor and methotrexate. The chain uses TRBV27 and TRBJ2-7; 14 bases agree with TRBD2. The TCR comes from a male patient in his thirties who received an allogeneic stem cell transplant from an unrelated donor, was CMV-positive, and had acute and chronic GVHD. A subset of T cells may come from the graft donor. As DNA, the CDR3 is TGTGCCAGCAGTTTGTCCCCGGGACTAGCGGGAGACTCCCTTTACGAGCAGTACTTC. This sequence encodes CASSLSPGLAGDSLYEQYF.